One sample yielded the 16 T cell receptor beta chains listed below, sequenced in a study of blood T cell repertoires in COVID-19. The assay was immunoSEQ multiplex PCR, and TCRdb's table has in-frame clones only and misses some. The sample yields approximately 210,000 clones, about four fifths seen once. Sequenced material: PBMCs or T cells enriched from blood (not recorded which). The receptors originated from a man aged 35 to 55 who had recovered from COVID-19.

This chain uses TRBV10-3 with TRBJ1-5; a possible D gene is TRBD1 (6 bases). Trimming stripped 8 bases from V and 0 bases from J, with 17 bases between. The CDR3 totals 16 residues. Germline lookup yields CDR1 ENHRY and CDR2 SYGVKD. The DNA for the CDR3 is TGTGCCATCTCTTCTGGGGGGGCGGATAGCAATCAGCCCCAGCATTTT. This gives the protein CAISSGGADSNQPQHF.

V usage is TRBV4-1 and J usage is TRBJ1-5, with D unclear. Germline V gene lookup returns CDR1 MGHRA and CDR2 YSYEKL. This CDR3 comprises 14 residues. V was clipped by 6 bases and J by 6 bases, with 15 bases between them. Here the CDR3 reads CASSLNEGGQPQHF. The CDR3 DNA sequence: TGCGCCAGCAGTCTGAACGAGGGCGGTCAGCCCCAGCATTTT.

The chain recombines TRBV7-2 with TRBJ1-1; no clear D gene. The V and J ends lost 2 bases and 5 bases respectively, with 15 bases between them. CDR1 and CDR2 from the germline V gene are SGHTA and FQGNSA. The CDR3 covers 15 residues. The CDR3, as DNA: TGTGCCAGCAGCTTATCGTCCTCGGCGGGTACTGAAGCTTTCTTT. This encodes CASSLSSSAGTEAFF.

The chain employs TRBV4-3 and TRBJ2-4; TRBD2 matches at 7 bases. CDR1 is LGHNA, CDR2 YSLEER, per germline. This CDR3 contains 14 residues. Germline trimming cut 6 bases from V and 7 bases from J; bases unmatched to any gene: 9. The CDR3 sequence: CASSRGGGANIQYF. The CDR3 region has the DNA TGCGCCAGCAGTCGTGGGGGGGGTGCGAACATTCAGTACTTC.

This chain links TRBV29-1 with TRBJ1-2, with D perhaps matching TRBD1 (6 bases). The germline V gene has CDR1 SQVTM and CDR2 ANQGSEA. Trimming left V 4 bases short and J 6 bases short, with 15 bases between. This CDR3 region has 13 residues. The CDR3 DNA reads TGCAGCGTTGTAGCGGGGGCAGGAAATGGCTACACCTTC. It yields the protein CSVVAGAGNGYTF.

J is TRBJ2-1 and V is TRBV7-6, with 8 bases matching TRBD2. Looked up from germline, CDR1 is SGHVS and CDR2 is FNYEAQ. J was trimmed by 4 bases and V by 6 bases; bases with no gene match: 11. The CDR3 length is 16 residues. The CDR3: CASSQLADAFYNEQFF. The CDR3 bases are TGTGCCAGCAGTCAACTAGCGGATGCCTTTTACAATGAGCAGTTCTTC.

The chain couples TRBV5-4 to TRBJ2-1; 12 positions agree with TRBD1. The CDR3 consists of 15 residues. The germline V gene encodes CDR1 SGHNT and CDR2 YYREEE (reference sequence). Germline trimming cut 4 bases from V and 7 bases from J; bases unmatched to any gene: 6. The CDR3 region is CASSAGTGGRNEQFF. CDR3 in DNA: TGTGCCAGCAGCGCCGGGACAGGGGGCAGGAATGAGCAGTTCTTC.

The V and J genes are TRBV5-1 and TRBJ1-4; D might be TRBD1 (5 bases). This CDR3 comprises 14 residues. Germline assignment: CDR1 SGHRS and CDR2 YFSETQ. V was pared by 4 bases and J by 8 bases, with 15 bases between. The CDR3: CASSLDVAGEKLFF. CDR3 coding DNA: TGCGCCAGCAGCCTGGACGTCGCAGGGGAAAAACTGTTTTTT.

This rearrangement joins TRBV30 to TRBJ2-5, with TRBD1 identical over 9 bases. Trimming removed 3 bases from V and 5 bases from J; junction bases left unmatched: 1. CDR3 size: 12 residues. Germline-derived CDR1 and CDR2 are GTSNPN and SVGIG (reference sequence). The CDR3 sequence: CAWSGTGETQYF. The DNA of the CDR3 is TGTGCCTGGAGCGGGACAGGGGAGACCCAGTACTTC.

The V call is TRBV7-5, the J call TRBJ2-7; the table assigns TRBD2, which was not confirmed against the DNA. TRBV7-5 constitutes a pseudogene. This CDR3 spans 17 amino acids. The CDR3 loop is CARSFPQQLAGVGEQYF. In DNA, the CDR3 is TGTGCCAGAAGCTTCCCCCAACAACTAGCGGGAGTGGGCGAGCAGTACTTC.

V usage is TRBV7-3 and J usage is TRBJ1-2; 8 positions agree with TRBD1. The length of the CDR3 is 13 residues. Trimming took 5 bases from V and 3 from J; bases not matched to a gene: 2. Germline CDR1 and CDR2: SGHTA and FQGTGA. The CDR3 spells CASSAGQDYGYTF. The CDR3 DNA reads TGTGCCAGCAGCGCGGGACAGGACTATGGCTACACCTTC.

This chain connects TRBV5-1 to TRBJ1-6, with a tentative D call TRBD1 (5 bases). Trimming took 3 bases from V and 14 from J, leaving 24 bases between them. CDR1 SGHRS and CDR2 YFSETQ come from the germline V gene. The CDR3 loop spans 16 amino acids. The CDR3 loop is CASSSVSGTARSALHF. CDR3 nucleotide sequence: TGCGCCAGCAGCTCCGTCTCCGGGACTGCCCGATCCGCCCTCCACTTT.

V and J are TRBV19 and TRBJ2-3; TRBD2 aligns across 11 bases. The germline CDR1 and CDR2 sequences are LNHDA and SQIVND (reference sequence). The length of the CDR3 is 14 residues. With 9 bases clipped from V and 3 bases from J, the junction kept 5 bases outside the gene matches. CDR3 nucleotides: TGTGCCAGCCACCTAGCGGGAGGTACAGATACGCAGTATTTT. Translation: CASHLAGGTDTQYF.

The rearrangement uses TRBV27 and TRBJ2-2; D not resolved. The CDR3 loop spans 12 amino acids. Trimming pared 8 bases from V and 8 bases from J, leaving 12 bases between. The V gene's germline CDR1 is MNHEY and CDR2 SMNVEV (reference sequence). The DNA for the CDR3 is TGTGCCAGCCGATCCCCTCTAGGGGAGCTGTTTTTT. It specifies CASRSPLGELFF.

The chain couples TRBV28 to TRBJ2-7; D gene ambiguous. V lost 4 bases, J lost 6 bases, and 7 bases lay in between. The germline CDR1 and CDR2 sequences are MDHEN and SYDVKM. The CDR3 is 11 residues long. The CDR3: CASSSSSEQYF. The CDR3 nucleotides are TGTGCCAGCAGTTCTAGTAGCGAGCAGTACTTC. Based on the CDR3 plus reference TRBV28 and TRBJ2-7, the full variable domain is DVKVTQSSRYLVKRTGEKVFLECVQDMDHENMFWYRQDPGLGLRLIYFSYDVKMKEKGDIPEGYSVSREKKERFSLILESASTNQTSMYLCASSSSSEQYFGPGTRLTVT.

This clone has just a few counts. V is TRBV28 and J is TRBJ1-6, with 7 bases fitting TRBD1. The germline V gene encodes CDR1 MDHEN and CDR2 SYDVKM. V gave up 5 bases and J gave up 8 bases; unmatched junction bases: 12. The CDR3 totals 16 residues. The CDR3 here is CASSRTGARGDSPLHF. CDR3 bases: TGTGCCAGCAGTAGAACAGGGGCTAGGGGGGATTCACCCCTCCACTTT.